Below, 12 T cell receptor beta chains from the same sample are listed, as sequenced in a study of post-analysis software for immune sequencing data. Points from the study as a whole: Roughly 5 TRBV segments, TRBV5-6, TRBV5-1 and TRBV20-1 among them, were found more frequent in patients than controls.

For these receptors, no antigen is known. Unique molecular identifiers were built into the TCR beta cDNA libraries. Via MiXCR, TCRdb re-called the PCR reads, giving one row per CDR3 protein. The table shows hundreds of thousands of distinct CDR3 sequences, with 25% to 30% occurring only once. What was sequenced was blood. These receptors originate from a girl aged 10-17 years with multiple sclerosis.

The table lists this clonotype with a few counts. The chain recombines TRBV20-1 with TRBJ1-6; perhaps TRBD1 as D (5 bases). Trimming stripped 6 bases from V and 0 bases from J, with 15 bases between. Germline-derived CDR1 and CDR2 are DFQATT and SNEGSKA (reference sequence). This CDR3 has 16 amino acids. The CDR3 DNA reads as TGCAGTGCCGGTCCCGGGACCAGCTCCTATAATTCACCCCTCCACTTT. As protein: CSAGPGTSSYNSPLHF.

In this sample, this clonotype turned up a few times. V usage is TRBV4-3 and J usage is TRBJ2-7; no reliable D call. CDR1 LGHNA and CDR2 YSLEER come from the germline V gene. CDR3 size: 13 residues. Trimming shortened V by 0 bases and J by 3 bases, and 6 bases separated the two germline ends. The CDR3 reads CASSQDSGYEQYF. Here the CDR3 DNA reads TGCGCCAGCAGCCAAGATTCGGGCTACGAGCAGTACTTC.

The chain uses TRBV20-1 and TRBJ2-5; the match to TRBD2 covers 12 bases. Germline CDR1 reads DFQATT; CDR2 reads SNEGSKA (reference sequence). CDR3 length: 14 residues. Trimming removed 6 bases from V and 11 bases from J; junction bases left unmatched: 13. CDR3 protein: CSATLAGGPREQYF. CDR3 nucleotide sequence: TGCAGTGCCACTCTAGCGGGAGGGCCGAGAGAGCAGTACTTC.

This clonotype was seen more than once but under ten times. The gene calls are TRBV20-1 and TRBJ1-1; the D is unclear. There are 11 residues in the CDR3. With 0 bases removed from V and 10 bases from J, the gap between germline ends came to 9 bases. From germline, CDR1 is DFQATT and CDR2 SNEGSKA (reference sequence). CDR3 region: CSAREGWRAFF. CDR3 DNA: TGCAGTGCTAGAGAGGGTTGGAGAGCTTTCTTT.

This sequence joins TRBV7-2 and TRBJ1-2; 7 bases line up with TRBD1. In germline, CDR1 is SGHTA, CDR2 FQGNSA. The CDR3 spans 16 residues. J was trimmed by 0 bases and V by 3 bases; bases with no gene match: 7. CDR3 sequence (DNA): TGTGCCAGCAGCTTGAGGGGACAGTCGACTAACTATGGCTACACCTTC. Translated: CASSLRGQSTNYGYTF.

The V call is TRBV3-1, the J call TRBJ2-5; D unresolved. The length of the CDR3 is 14 residues. Trimming took 1 base from V and 4 from J, leaving 10 bases between them. The germline V gene encodes CDR1 LGHDT and CDR2 YNNKEL (reference sequence). The CDR3: CASSQVAVGETQYF. CDR3 sequence (DNA): TGTGCCAGCAGCCAAGTTGCCGTCGGAGAGACCCAGTACTTC.

V usage is TRBV28 and J usage is TRBJ2-7; 12 nucleotides align to TRBD2. The germline V gene has CDR1 MDHEN and CDR2 SYDVKM. CDR3 size: 15 residues. V dropped 5 bases and J dropped 6; count of bases not matched to a gene: 8. The CDR3, as DNA: TGTGCCAGCAGTCCCGGGACTAGCGGGTGTAGCGAGCAGTACTTC. Protein sequence: CASSPGTSGCSEQYF.

This clonotype turned up a few times. V is TRBV7-2 and J is TRBJ2-1; D is unclear. Germline V gene sequence: CDR1 SGHTA, CDR2 FQGNSA. The V end lost 1 base, the J end lost 8 bases, and 9 bases lay between the germline ends. This CDR3 is built from 13 residues. CDR3 DNA sequence: TGTGCCAGCAGCTTAGTCCGCGGCGATGAGCAGTTCTTC. It translates to CASSLVRGDEQFF.

In this sample, this clonotype turned up a few times. The V gene is TRBV7-9, the J gene TRBJ2-5; 10 nucleotides line up with TRBD1. This CDR3 region has 18 residues. After removal of 5 bases from V and 1 base from J, the junction contained 13 bases not matched to a gene. CDR1 SEHNR and CDR2 FQNEAQ come from the germline V gene (reference sequence). The CDR3 nucleotides read TGTGCCAGCAGCCCGACAGGGGGCAGGATTCTCCTCCAAGAGACCCAGTACTTC. Encoded protein: CASSPTGGRILLQETQYF.

The chain employs TRBV11-2 and TRBJ2-1; TRBD1 agrees at 8 bases. Trimming cost V 1 base and J 0 bases; bases outside gene matches: 26. The CDR3 is 24 amino acids. Germline lookup yields CDR1 SGHAT and CDR2 FQNNGV. The CDR3 region has the DNA TGTGCCAGCAGCTTAGGATCAATCAGTTACGGGACAGGACTCTCCAGGAGCTCCTACAATGAGCAGTTCTTC. This gives the protein CASSLGSISYGTGLSRSSYNEQFF. Full variable domain (outside the CDR3, taken from reference TRBV11-2 and TRBJ2-1): EAGVAQSPRYKIIEKRQSVAFWCNPISGHATLYWYQQILGQGPKLLIQFQNNGVVDDSQLPKDRFSAERLKGVDSTLKIQPAKLEDSAVYLCASSLGSISYGTGLSRSSYNEQFFGPGTRLTVL.

Points on this clonotype: Germline and junction disagree at one end, which may indicate a read error. V gene TRBV10-3 combines with J gene TRBJ2-1; 16 bases line up with TRBD2. Germline CDR1 reads ENHRY; CDR2 reads SYGVKD. The CDR3 is 21 amino acids. The CDR3 coding sequence is TGTACCATCAGTTCCCCGGGACTAGCGGGAGGGCCCGGGTTGGCCTACAATGAGCAGTTCTTC. This codes for CTISSPGLAGGPGLAYNEQFF.

The J gene is TRBJ2-2, the V gene TRBV29-1, with D possibly matching TRBD2 (5 bases). The CDR3 runs 14 residues. Trimming took off 3 bases at V and 4 bases at J, with 12 bases between the two ends. The germline V gene encodes CDR1 SQVTM and CDR2 ANQGSEA. Written as DNA, the CDR3 is TGCAGCGTTGATTGGGGTGGAGGCACCGGGGAGCTGTTTTTT. It codes for CSVDWGGGTGELFF.